This T cell receptor beta chain was documented in a study of graft-versus-host responses after intestinal transplantation (dated by TCRdb to the early 2020s). The study in broad terms: The transplants that recipients received were multivisceral, liver-intestinal, or isolated intestinal. All recipients received anti-thymocyte globulin induction followed by maintenance tacrolimus and steroids for three to four years. After intestinal transplantation, graft-versus-host and host-versus-graft alloreactive T cell clones were followed in the graft, circulation and bone marrow using bulk TCR-beta CDR3 sequencing. To identify alloreactive clones, pre-transplant mixed lymphocyte reaction products were sequenced and then compared with unstimulated pre-transplant donor and recipient T cells. The cohort enrolled some 23 intestinal transplant recipients, one of whom was a retransplant, and a few patients without pretransplant specimens were excluded. A peak of at least 4% donor T cells among recipient peripheral blood mononuclear cells was the definition used for donor T cell macrochimerism. Samples from three later patients were sequenced in-house on an Illumina MiSeq with MiXCR processing rather than by the commercial service.

Intraepithelial and lamina propria lymphocytes were isolated from graft specimens using dithiothreitol, EDTA incubations and collagenase D digestion. Serial intestinal graft biopsy specimens collected up to 600 days after transplant underwent bulk TCR-beta sequencing. CDR1 and CDR2, looked up from the germline V gene (reference sequence), are SGHKS and YYEKEE. V is trimmed back by 4 bases and J by 1 base, and the junction contains 10 bases that no gene match accounts for. The CDR3, cysteine through phenylalanine, is 18 amino acids long. The CDR3 DNA has 54 bases and is translated from base 1. General study outcomes and caveats: GvH clones were detected in recipient bone marrow, and some appeared earlier in ileal mucosa or blood, consistent with an intestinal mucosal origin. High GvH to HvG T cell clonal ratios were observed in the allografts of patients with donor T cell macrochimerism. Conclusions were limited by the relatively low number and heterogeneity of intestinal transplant patients. Peak levels of circulating GvH clones were associated with declines in HvG clones early after transplant.

As regards this clone: The target of this receptor is not known. No much larger clonotype is one base removed from it; base qualities were not supplied.

The library was built by means of the immunoSEQ multiplex PCR assay. For most patients, genomic DNA was subjected to high-throughput TCR-beta CDR3 sequencing by Adaptive Biotechnologies. Concerning the study's data processing: TCR sequencing data were retrieved from Adaptive's ImmunoSEQ software for some 17 patients, whereas a few other patients were processed with MiXCR and VDJtools. CDR3 nucleotide sequences shared between donor and recipient were removed because their origin could not be assigned. Alloreactive clones required at least 2-fold expansion over unstimulated cells and minimum CFSE-low frequency of 0.002% (template counts) or 0.001% (read counts). A clone was considered mappable if detected in the sequenced pre-transplant spleen, lymph node, or MLR CFSE-low populations of the donor or recipient. The cumulative frequency of alloreactive clones was calculated as a percentage of all sequences, weighted by copy number. Imported from immuneACCESS, the table was reduced by TCRdb to in-frame sequences with V and J called. These copies leave out some clones; in studies compared against another copy, an unresolved V gene accounts for under half, and the cause of the remainder is not known. The V and J calls and clone size come from that table; D and trimming were worked out from the DNA. The sample contains 15,000 or so clones, 70% to 75% of them found a single time. Approximately 3.5% of the sample comes from the top ten.

The sequence came from a human patient who received an intestinal transplant, so some T cells may come from the graft donor. This receptor chain uses TRBV5-5 and TRBJ2-3, with TRBD2 identical over 12 junction bases. Sequences were derived from ileum tissue, sampled 14 days after transplant. The nucleotide sequence reads as follows: TGTGCCAGCAGCCGGACTAGCGGGGACCTCCTGGGCACAGATACGCAGTATTTT. Its amino acids are CASSRTSGDLLGTDTQYF.